The clone carrying this T cell receptor beta chain was counted between two and nine times. Sample time point: sample taken at primary tumor resection. Whole RNA from tumor, nontumor lung or frozen PBMC was sequenced unsorted. The data are from a study of spatial heterogeneity in lung cancer. Trimming shortened V by 5 bases and J by 0 bases, and 13 bases separated the two germline ends. In germline, CDR1 is SGHRS, CDR2 YFSETQ. CDR3 size: 15 residues. In TCRdb, the 5' RACE reads were re-called with MiXCR into one record per CDR3 protein. The sample holds just under 95,000 distinct CDR3 sequences; over 9.5% are singletons and the top ten take approximately 39%.

The TCR comes from a male donor with early-stage non-small cell lung cancer. The source was PBMCs, collected at surgery. The chain employs TRBV5-1 and TRBJ2-3; D is ambiguous. CDR3 residues: CASSSQSLSTDTQYF. CDR3 nucleotide sequence: TGCGCCAGCAGTTCCCAGTCACTTAGCACAGATACGCAGTATTTT.